The 9 T cell receptor beta chains reported below all come from one sample, sequenced in a study of regulatory T cells in long-lasting Graves disease. As for time point: persistent/refractory GD, antithyroid drugs over 5 years with positive TRAb. Generation of the TCR library employed RNA extracted from PBMCs. The TCR beta library used iRepertoire HTBI primers with Arm-PCR amplification of CDR3. TCRdb reprocessed the multiplex PCR reads with MiXCR, giving one entry per CDR3 protein. This table holds a few hundred thousand distinct CDR3 sequences, 20% to 30% found once. The source material was peripheral blood mononuclear cells (PBMCs), sampled when the disease was refractory, from a patient treated with antithyroid drugs. These receptors were obtained from a female donor with Graves disease.

This clonotype has only a few counts. V gene TRBV20-1 combines with J gene TRBJ2-5, with 10 positions matching TRBD2. Per germline, CDR1 DFQATT and CDR2 SNEGSKA (reference sequence). The CDR3 covers 19 residues. V shed 0 bases, J shed 1 base, and the junction held 14 bases outside the gene matches. The chain's CDR3 is CSARDLGLAGAKFQETQYF. The CDR3 coding sequence is TGCAGTGCTAGAGATCTTGGGCTAGCGGGGGCCAAATTCCAAGAGACCCAGTACTTC.

This clonotype was found a few times. The gene calls are TRBV6-1 and TRBJ2-5, with D perhaps TRBD2 (5 bases). CDR3 size: 15 residues. The V gene's germline CDR1 is MNHNS and CDR2 SASEGT. V lost 7 bases, J lost 5 bases, and 20 bases lay in between. CDR3 loop: CASTHSPSFSETQYF. The CDR3 DNA sequence: TGTGCCAGCACCCACTCCCCTAGCTTCTCGGAGACCCAGTACTTC.

This clonotype was recorded many times. V and J are TRBV28 and TRBJ2-7; 10 bases agree with TRBD2. The CDR3 extends over 17 amino acids. V shed 5 bases, J shed 1 base, and the junction held 11 bases outside the gene matches. CDR1 is MDHEN, CDR2 SYDVKM, per germline. For the CDR3, the DNA is TGTGCCAGCAGTCTTTACTTAAAGCGGGAGGGTTCCTACGAGCAGTACTTC. This encodes CASSLYLKREGSYEQYF.

This clonotype was counted ten times or more. This rearrangement joins TRBV7-6 to TRBJ1-1; TRBD1 might be the D (5 bases). The V gene lost 1 base and the J gene lost 4 bases, with 19 bases spanning the gap. The CDR3 contains 17 residues. In germline, CDR1 is SGHVS, CDR2 FNYEAQ. The CDR3 sequence is CASSLVAGQAGGTEAFF. CDR3 coding DNA: TGTGCCAGCAGCTTAGTCGCGGGGCAGGCGGGCGGCACTGAAGCTTTCTTT.

A remark on this clonotype: One base away lies a much larger clone, so this may be a sequencing read error. This sequence joins TRBV6-4 and TRBJ2-7, with 7 bases matching TRBD1. The CDR3 consists of 14 residues. Germline V gene data show CDR1 as MRHNA and CDR2 as SNTAGT. DNA for the CDR3: TGTGCCAGTAAAACGGGACAGCCCTCCCACGAGCAGTACTTC. It codes for CASKTGQPSHEQYF.

This clonotype was seen many times. The V gene is TRBV11-2, the J gene TRBJ2-7; 7 bases match TRBD1. This CDR3 is built from 14 residues. V lost 4 bases and J lost 6; bases outside the gene matches: 9. Germline CDR1 reads SGHAT; CDR2 reads FQNNGV. This CDR3 reads CASSSLRQGSEQYF. The CDR3 DNA reads TGTGCCAGCAGCTCCCTCAGACAGGGTTCCGAGCAGTACTTC.

This clonotype was seen a handful of times. The chain has TRBV10-3 and TRBJ2-1; D may match TRBD1 or TRBD2 (5 bases each). Deletions cut 10 bases from V and 0 bases from J, with 10 bases between. Germline-derived CDR1 and CDR2 are ENHRY and SYGVKD. This CDR3 has 13 amino acids. CDR3 bases: TGTGCCACCGAGGGGAGCTCCTACAATGAGCAGTTCTTC. Translated, it gives CATEGSSYNEQFF.

This chain connects TRBV20-1 to TRBJ2-7; no clear D. Germline CDR1 and CDR2: DFQATT and SNEGSKA (reference sequence). The CDR3 has 14 residues. Trimming left V 0 bases short and J 3 bases short, with 12 bases between. CDR3 residues: CSARDLSVGYEQYF. The CDR3 nucleotides read TGCAGTGCTAGAGATCTGAGCGTCGGCTACGAGCAGTACTTC.

V usage is TRBV7-9 and J usage is TRBJ1-1, with no clear D. Germline V lookup: CDR1 SEHNR, CDR2 FQNEAQ (reference sequence). The CDR3 loop spans 13 amino acids. Trimming stripped 5 bases from V and 7 bases from J, with 14 bases between. The DNA for the CDR3 is TGTGCCAGCAGCCCAAGGACTCGGATTGAAGCTTTCTTT. Residues: CASSPRTRIEAFF.